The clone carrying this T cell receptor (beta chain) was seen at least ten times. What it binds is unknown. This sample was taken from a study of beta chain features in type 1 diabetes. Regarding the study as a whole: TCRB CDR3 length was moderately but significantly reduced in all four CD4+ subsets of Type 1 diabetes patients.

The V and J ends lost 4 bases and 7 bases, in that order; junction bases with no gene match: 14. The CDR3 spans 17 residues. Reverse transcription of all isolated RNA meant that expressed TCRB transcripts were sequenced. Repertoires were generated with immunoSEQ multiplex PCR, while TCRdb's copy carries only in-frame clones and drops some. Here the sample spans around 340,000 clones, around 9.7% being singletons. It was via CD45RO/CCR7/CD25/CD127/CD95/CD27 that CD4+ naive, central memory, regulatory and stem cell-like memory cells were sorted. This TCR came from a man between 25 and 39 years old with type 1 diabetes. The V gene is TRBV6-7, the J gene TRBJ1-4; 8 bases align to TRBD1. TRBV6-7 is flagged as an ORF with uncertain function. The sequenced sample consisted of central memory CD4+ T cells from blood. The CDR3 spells CASSSRDRNSGREKLFF. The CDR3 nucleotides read TGTGCCAGCAGTTCCAGGGACAGGAATTCGGGGCGTGAAAAACTGTTTTTT.